The 18 T cell receptor beta chains given below trace back to one sample, sequenced in a study of T cell repertoires in cytomegalovirus infection. A single record per CDR3 protein comes from TCRdb applying MiXCR to the reads. The sample comprises roughly 280,000 distinct CDR3 sequences, roughly 15% of which are singletons, and roughly 8.9% rests with the top ten. Specimen: PBMCs. These receptors were taken from a human donor in good health (CMV status not recorded). Some clones in this sample may be carry-over from other donors' samples.

This clonotype showed up many times. This chain uses TRBV7-2 with TRBJ1-5, with a possible D match to TRBD1 (6 bases). Trimming stripped 7 bases from V and 3 bases from J, with 10 bases between. The length of the CDR3 is 13 residues. The germline CDR1 and CDR2 sequences are SGHTA and FQGNSA. This chain's CDR3 is CASTQGFNQPQHF. DNA of the CDR3: TGTGCCAGCACCCAGGGGTTCAATCAGCCCCAGCATTTT.

The chain links TRBV28 to TRBJ1-5; 7 nucleotides align to TRBD1. CDR1 and CDR2 (germline): MDHEN, SYDVKM. Unmatched junction bases numbered 3, after V lost 4 bases and J lost 6 bases. The CDR3 extends over 13 amino acids. CDR3 amino acids: CASSSQGFQPQHF. The CDR3 DNA follows: TGTGCCAGCAGTTCACAGGGGTTTCAGCCCCAGCATTTT.

The sample holds many counts of this clonotype. The chain is built from TRBV7-9 and TRBJ2-3, with no clear D. In germline, CDR1 is SEHNR, CDR2 FQNEAQ (reference sequence). V was shortened by 5 bases and J by 6 bases, with 21 bases between the two germline ends. The CDR3 spans 16 residues. Here the CDR3 reads CASSPPNPGTQDTQYF. In DNA, the CDR3 is TGTGCCAGCAGCCCTCCTAATCCCGGTACACAGGATACGCAGTATTTT.

This sequence joins TRBV27 and TRBJ1-2; TRBD1 is a possible D gene (5 bases). The V gene's germline CDR1 is MNHEY and CDR2 SMNVEV (reference sequence). This CDR3 is built from 12 residues. V lost 6 bases, J lost 8 bases, and 13 bases lay in between. CDR3 loop: CASSRQGRGYTF. The CDR3 region has the DNA TGTGCCAGCAGCCGCCAGGGTAGGGGCTACACCTTC.

Many counts were recorded for this clonotype. The chain is built from TRBV12-3 or TRBV12-4 and TRBJ2-5; 8 bases are shared with TRBD2. The CDR3 length is 16 residues. The V segment lost 1 base and the J segment 5 bases; nucleotides outside the gene matches: 9. CDR3 loop: CASSLVGTSWGETQYF. CDR3 in DNA: TGTGCCAGCAGTTTAGTCGGGACTAGTTGGGGGGAGACCCAGTACTTC.

This clonotype was observed a handful of times. The chain carries TRBV5-1 and TRBJ2-2; D is possibly TRBD1 (5 bases). V lost 4 bases and J 1 base, leaving 14 bases between the germline ends. Germline loops: CDR1 SGHRS, CDR2 YFSETQ. There are 16 residues in the CDR3. This CDR3 reads CASSQNLQVNTGELFF. In DNA form, the CDR3 reads TGCGCCAGCAGCCAGAACTTACAGGTGAACACCGGGGAGCTGTTTTTT.

In this sample, this clonotype turned up a few times. The chain uses TRBV19 and TRBJ1-1; tentatively, D is TRBD1 (6 bases). Trimming shortened V by 5 bases and J by 3 bases, and 13 bases separated the two germline ends. CDR3 length: 14 residues. Germline-derived CDR1 and CDR2 are LNHDA and SQIVND (reference sequence). Here the CDR3 DNA reads TGTGCCAGTAGTCCTCACAGGGCGGACACTGAAGCTTTCTTT. Amino acids: CASSPHRADTEAFF.

The chain is built from TRBV9 and TRBJ2-1; TRBD2 aligns across 8 bases. With 3 bases clipped from V and 3 bases from J, the junction kept 5 bases outside the gene matches. This CDR3 comprises 15 residues. CDR1 SGDLS and CDR2 YYNGEE come from the germline V gene. This chain's CDR3 is CASSGTGTSYNEQFF. The CDR3 DNA reads as TGTGCCAGCAGCGGAACCGGGACTAGCTACAATGAGCAGTTCTTC.

The chain employs TRBV29-1 and TRBJ1-1; D is ambiguous. Germline CDR1 and CDR2: SQVTM and ANQGSEA. Trimming took off 3 bases at V and 9 bases at J, with 11 bases between the two ends. The CDR3 consists of 11 residues. CDR3 protein: CSVELPRKAFF. The CDR3 DNA follows: TGCAGCGTTGAGTTGCCGCGTAAAGCTTTCTTT.

This clonotype was found many times. The rearrangement uses TRBV7-2 and TRBJ2-7; weak D call: TRBD2 (6 bases). Trimming stripped 1 base from V and 5 bases from J, with 15 bases between. The CDR3 extends over 15 amino acids. Germline loops: CDR1 SGHTA, CDR2 FQGNSA. CDR3 loop: CASSLGDLRGNEQYF. In nucleotides, the CDR3 is TGTGCCAGCAGCTTAGGAGACCTCCGGGGGAACGAGCAGTACTTC.

This chain connects TRBV6-6 to TRBJ2-5; 11 nucleotides align to TRBD2. V lost 5 bases, J lost 4 bases, and 3 bases stayed unmatched. This CDR3 is 14 amino acids long. Germline CDR1 and CDR2: MNHNY and SVGAGI (reference sequence). The CDR3 DNA is TGTGCCAGCAGTCATCTAGCGGGGGGAGAGACCCAGTACTTC. Protein product: CASSHLAGGETQYF.

Many counts were recorded for this clonotype. The chain uses TRBV11-3 and TRBJ2-5; D is undetermined. Trimming shortened V by 6 bases and J by 3 bases, and 11 bases separated the two germline ends. The CDR3 covers 13 residues. Germline V gene lookup returns CDR1 SGHNT and CDR2 YENEEA. CDR3 bases: TGTGCCAGCAGAAAAGGACCTGAAGAGACCCAGTACTTC. It translates to CASRKGPEETQYF.

The chain links TRBV28 to TRBJ2-4, with D possibly TRBD1 on 6 matching bases. The CDR3 sequence is 15 residues long. Trimming took 3 bases from V and 0 from J, leaving 9 bases between them. The germline gives CDR1 MDHEN, CDR2 SYDVKM. CDR3 sequence: CASSFRGIAKNIQYF. The CDR3 nucleotides are TGTGCCAGCAGTTTCAGGGGCATAGCCAAAAACATTCAGTACTTC.

This clonotype was found many times. V gene TRBV7-2 combines with J gene TRBJ2-1; D perhaps matches TRBD1 (6 bases). The CDR3 has 13 residues. V lost 5 bases and J 6 bases, leaving 11 bases between the germline ends. Germline assignment: CDR1 SGHTA and CDR2 FQGNSA. The CDR3 region is CASSRTGPNEQFF. The CDR3 coding sequence is TGTGCCAGCAGCCGTACAGGGCCCAATGAGCAGTTCTTC.

A remark on this clonotype: This may come from a read error, since a much larger clone is one base off. The chain links TRBV28 to TRBJ2-7; D gene uncertain. The CDR3 runs 11 residues. Germline loops: CDR1 MDHEN, CDR2 SYDVKM. Trimming stripped 9 bases from V and 1 base from J, with 7 bases between. CDR3: CARGSSYEQYF. The CDR3 DNA sequence: TGTGCCAGGGGATCGTCCTACGAGCAGTACTTC.

This clonotype came up a few times. This chain joins TRBV20-1 and TRBJ1-5; D gene uncertain. V was shortened by 3 bases and J by 4 bases, with 7 bases between the two germline ends. The length of the CDR3 is 12 residues. Germline CDR1 and CDR2: DFQATT and SNEGSKA (reference sequence). The CDR3 is CSASLLNQPQHF. DNA for the CDR3: TGCAGTGCTAGCCTCCTTAATCAGCCCCAGCATTTT.

The J gene is TRBJ2-2, the V gene TRBV9; 9 positions match TRBD1. This CDR3 comprises 17 residues. V lost 1 base to trimming and J lost 6 bases; unmatched junction nucleotides: 10. From germline, CDR1 is SGDLS and CDR2 YYNGEE. The DNA of the CDR3 is TGTGCCAGCAGCGTAAACCCGGGACAGGGCCCAGCCGGGGAGCTGTTTTTT. Its protein product is CASSVNPGQGPAGELFF.

This clonotype appeared many times. The chain joins TRBV7-2 to TRBJ1-5, with D perhaps matching TRBD1 (6 bases). This CDR3 is 14 amino acids long. Germline CDR1 and CDR2: SGHTA and FQGNSA. Deletions cut 6 bases from V and 6 bases from J, with 15 bases between. DNA for the CDR3: TGTGCCAGCAGGCGGACAGCCGGGCCTCAGCCCCAGCATTTT. The encoded protein is CASRRTAGPQPQHF.